This T cell receptor beta chain is drawn from a study of regulatory T cells in long-lasting Graves disease. The time point here: newly diagnosed GD, antithyroid drugs for less than 3 months. After RNA was extracted from PBMCs, the TCR library was made from it. With respect to this clonotype: Its antigen is currently unknown.

The study, taken as a whole, reports: Newly diagnosed Graves' patients had higher TCR diversity than persistent ones. Favored gene segments in persistent disease were TRBV28, TRBJ1-2 and TRBJ2-5.

Germline V gene lookup returns CDR1 SGHDN and CDR2 FVKESK. This CDR3 has 13 amino acids. Trimming removed 1 base at V and 10 bases at J, with 13 bases between. Assembly of TCR beta libraries relied on iRepertoire HTBI primers together with Arm-PCR of CDR3 regions. TCRdb ran MiXCR on the multiplex PCR reads and lists one entry per CDR3 protein. The sample includes about 620,000 distinct CDR3 sequences, about 15% of them seen just once. This sample was also put to use in a study of T cells in Graves' hyperthyroidism and ophthalmopathy. That work states: Blood also held most thyroid clonotypes expanded beyond 0.001.

This clonotype was sampled from a woman in her twenties or thirties with Graves disease. The specimen comprised peripheral blood mononuclear cells (PBMCs), sampled at new diagnosis, from a patient treated with antithyroid drugs. The rearrangement links TRBV14 to TRBJ1-2; D gene unclear. CDR3 region: CASSQGSIRAYTF. CDR3 coding DNA: TGTGCCAGCAGCCAAGGGTCGATTCGGGCCTACACCTTC.